This TCR beta chain comes out of a study of beta chain features in type 1 diabetes. The table lists this clone with a few counts. Averaging approximately 110 mL, one heparinised blood draw came from each individual donor. Per the germline V gene, CDR1 is SGHTA and CDR2 is FQGNSA. The CDR3 covers 15 residues. V lost 5 bases and J lost 2, with 13 bases in between. Expressed TCRB transcripts were sequenced because the isolated RNA had all been reverse transcribed beforehand. Clones were sequenced by immunoSEQ multiplex PCR, and TCRdb holds only the in-frame ones, with some missing. The sample carries hundreds of thousands of clones, roughly 17% recorded once.

The clonotype was recovered from a woman between 18 and 29 years old in good health. The rearrangement links TRBV7-2 to TRBJ2-1; TRBD1 is a possible D gene (6 bases). Sequenced: naive CD4+ T cells from blood. The CDR3 reads CASSGGPPAYNEQFF. The CDR3 nucleotides are TGTGCCAGCAGCGGGGGCCCCCCTGCCTACAATGAGCAGTTCTTC.